These 4 T cell receptor beta chains share one sample of origin, sequenced in a study of beta chain features in type 1 diabetes. Investigators reverse transcribed all isolated RNA, so they sequenced expressed TCRB transcripts. Clones were read by immunoSEQ multiplex PCR, and TCRdb kept only the in-frame ones, dropping some. In the table there are tens of thousands of clones, roughly three fifths of which are singletons. Sequencing input: Tregs from blood. The receptor source for this set is a woman between 18 and 29 years old in good health.

The CDR3: CASSRRSSGNTIYF. For the CDR3, the DNA is TGTGCCAGCAGCAGGAGGAGCTCTGGAAACACCATATATTTT. This rearrangement joins TRBV7-2 to TRBJ1-3; D ambiguous. The CDR3 loop spans 14 amino acids. From germline, CDR1 is SGHTA and CDR2 FQGNSA. With 5 bases removed from V and 0 bases from J, the gap between germline ends came to 8 bases. Full variable domain (remainder filled in from reference TRBV7-2 and TRBJ1-3): GAGVSQSPSNKVTEKGKDVELRCDPISGHTALYWYRQSLGQGLEFLIYFQGNSAPDKSGLPSDRFSAERTGGSVSTLTIQRTQQEDSAVYLCASSRRSSGNTIYFGEGSWLTVV.

The CDR3 region is CASSVVKSNQPQHF. In DNA, the CDR3 is TGTGCCAGCAGCGTAGTTAAAAGCAATCAGCCCCAGCATTTT. This chain uses TRBV9 with TRBJ1-5, with D uncertain. Germline-derived CDR1 and CDR2 are SGDLS and YYNGEE. The CDR3 spans 14 residues. V was trimmed by 0 bases and J by 1 base, leaving 5 bases between them.

This chain joins TRBV27 and TRBJ2-7, with D hard to call. Germline loops: CDR1 MNHEY, CDR2 SMNVEV (reference sequence). The CDR3 has 14 residues. The germline V and J ends were trimmed by 5 bases and 3 bases, with 14 bases remaining between them. This CDR3 reads CASSPTRISYEQYF. The CDR3 bases are TGTGCCAGCAGTCCAACGCGAATAAGCTACGAGCAGTACTTC.

This clone came up a few times. The chain is built from TRBV30 and TRBJ1-2, with TRBD1 matching over 8 bases. Trimming at V came to 2 bases and at J to 4 bases, leaving 12 bases not matched to a gene. The CDR3 totals 16 residues. The germline CDR1 and CDR2 sequences are GTSNPN and SVGIG (reference sequence). The CDR3 loop is CAWSRTGPFYSYGYTF. The CDR3 bases are TGTGCCTGGAGTAGGACAGGGCCTTTCTACTCCTATGGCTACACCTTC.